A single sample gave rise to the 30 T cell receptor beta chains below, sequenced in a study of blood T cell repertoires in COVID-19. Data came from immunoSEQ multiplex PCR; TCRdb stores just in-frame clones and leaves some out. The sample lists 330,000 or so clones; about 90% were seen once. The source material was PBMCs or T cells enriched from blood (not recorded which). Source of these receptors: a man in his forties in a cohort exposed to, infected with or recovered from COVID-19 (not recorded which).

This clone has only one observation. CDR3 residues: CASSLEPRTGNTIYF. The CDR3 DNA reads TGTGCCAGCAGCTTGGAACCGCGTACTGGAAACACCATATATTTT. The V call is TRBV5-5, the J call TRBJ1-3; D remains ambiguous. CDR1 is SGHKS, CDR2 YYEKEE, per germline (reference sequence). CDR3 length: 15 amino acids. V shed 0 bases and J shed 2 bases, with 9 bases lying between them.

The CDR3 loop is CASTRDRGPYGYTF. The CDR3, as DNA: TGTGCCAGCACCAGGGACAGGGGACCATATGGCTACACCTTC. The genes are TRBV6-6 and TRBJ1-2; the match to TRBD1 covers 10 bases. The CDR3 totals 14 residues. CDR1 and CDR2 (germline): MNHNY, SVGAGI (reference sequence). The ends lost 7 bases at V and 5 bases at J; junction bases unmatched: 7.

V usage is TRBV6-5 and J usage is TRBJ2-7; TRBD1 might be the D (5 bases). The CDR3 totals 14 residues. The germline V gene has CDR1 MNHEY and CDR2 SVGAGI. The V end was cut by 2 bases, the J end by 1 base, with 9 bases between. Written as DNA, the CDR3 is TGTGCCAGCAGTTACAGTAAGGGGTCCTACGAGCAGTACTTC. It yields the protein CASSYSKGSYEQYF.

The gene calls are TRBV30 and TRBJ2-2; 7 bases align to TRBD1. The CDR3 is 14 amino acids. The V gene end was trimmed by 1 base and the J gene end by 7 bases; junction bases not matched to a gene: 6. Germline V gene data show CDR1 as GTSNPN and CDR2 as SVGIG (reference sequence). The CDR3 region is CAWSANRGDGELFF. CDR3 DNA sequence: TGTGCCTGGAGTGCCAACAGGGGAGACGGGGAGCTGTTTTTT. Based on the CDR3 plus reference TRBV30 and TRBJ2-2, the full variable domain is SQTIHQWPATLVQPVGSPLSLECTVEGTSNPNLYWYRQAAGRGLQLLFYSVGIGQISSEVPQNLSASRPQDRQFILSSKKLLLSDSGFYLCAWSANRGDGELFFGEGSRLTVL.

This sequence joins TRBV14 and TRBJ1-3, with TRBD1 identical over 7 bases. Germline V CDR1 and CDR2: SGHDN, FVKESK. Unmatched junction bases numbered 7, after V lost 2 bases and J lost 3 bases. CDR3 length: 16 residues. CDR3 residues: CASSQLPGGSGNTIYF. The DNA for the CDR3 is TGTGCCAGCAGCCAATTGCCAGGGGGTAGTGGAAACACCATATATTTT. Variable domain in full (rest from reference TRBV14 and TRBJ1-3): EAGVTQFPSHSVIEKGQTVTLRCDPISGHDNLYWYRRVMGKEIKFLLHFVKESKQDESGMPNNRFLAERTGGTYSTLKVQPAELEDSGVYFCASSQLPGGSGNTIYFGEGSWLTVV.

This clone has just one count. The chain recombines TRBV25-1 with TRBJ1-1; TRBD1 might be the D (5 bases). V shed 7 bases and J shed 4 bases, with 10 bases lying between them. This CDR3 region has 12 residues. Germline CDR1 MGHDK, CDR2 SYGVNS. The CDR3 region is CASIGVATEAFF. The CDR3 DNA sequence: TGTGCCAGCATAGGGGTGGCCACTGAAGCTTTCTTT. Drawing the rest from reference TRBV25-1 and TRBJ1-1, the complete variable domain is EADIYQTPRYLVIGTGKKITLECSQTMGHDKMYWYQQDPGMELHLIHYSYGVNSTEKGDLSSESTVSRIRTEHFPLTLESARPSHTSQYLCASIGVATEAFFGQGTRLTVV.

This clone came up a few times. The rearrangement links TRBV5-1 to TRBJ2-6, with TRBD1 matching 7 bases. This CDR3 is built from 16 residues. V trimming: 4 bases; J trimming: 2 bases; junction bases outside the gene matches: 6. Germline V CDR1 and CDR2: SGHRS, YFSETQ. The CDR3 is CASSPLQGAGANVLTF. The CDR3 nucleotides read TGCGCCAGCAGCCCCCTCCAGGGGGCTGGGGCCAACGTCCTGACTTTC.

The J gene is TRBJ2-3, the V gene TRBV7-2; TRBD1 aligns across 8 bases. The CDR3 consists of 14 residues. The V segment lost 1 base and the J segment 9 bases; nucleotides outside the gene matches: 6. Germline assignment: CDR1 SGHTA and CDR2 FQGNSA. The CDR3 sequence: CASSLELWTGTQYF. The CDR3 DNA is TGTGCCAGCAGCTTAGAACTATGGACAGGGACGCAGTATTTT.

The DNA of the CDR3 is TGTGCCAGCAGCAAAGGAGGTTTGGCGGAACGCTACGAGCAGTACTTC. This encodes CASSKGGLAERYEQYF. The chain has TRBV7-9 and TRBJ2-7; D may be TRBD2 (5 bases). Trimming removed 5 bases from V and 3 bases from J, with 20 bases in between. From germline, CDR1 is SEHNR and CDR2 FQNEAQ (reference sequence). The CDR3 loop spans 16 amino acids.

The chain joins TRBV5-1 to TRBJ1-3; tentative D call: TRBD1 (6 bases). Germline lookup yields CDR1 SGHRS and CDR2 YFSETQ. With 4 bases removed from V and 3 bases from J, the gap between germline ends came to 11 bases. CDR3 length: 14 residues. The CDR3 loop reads CASSVGHSGNTIYF. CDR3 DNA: TGCGCCAGCAGCGTGGGACACAGTGGAAACACCATATATTTT.

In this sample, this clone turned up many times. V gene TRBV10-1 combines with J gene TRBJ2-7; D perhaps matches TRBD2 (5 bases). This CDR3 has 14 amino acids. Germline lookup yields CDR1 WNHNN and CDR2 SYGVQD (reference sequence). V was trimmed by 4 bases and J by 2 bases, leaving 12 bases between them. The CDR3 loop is CASSAGTLTYEQYF. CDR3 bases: TGCGCCAGCAGTGCGGGAACTCTCACCTACGAGCAGTACTTC.

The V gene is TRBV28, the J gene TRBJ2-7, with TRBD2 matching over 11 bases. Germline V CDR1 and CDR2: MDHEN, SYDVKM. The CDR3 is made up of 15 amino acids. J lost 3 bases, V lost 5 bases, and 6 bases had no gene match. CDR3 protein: CASSPGLAGLYEQYF. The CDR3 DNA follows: TGTGCCAGCAGTCCCGGACTAGCGGGCCTCTACGAGCAGTACTTC. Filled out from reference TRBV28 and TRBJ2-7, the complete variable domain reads DVKVTQSSRYLVKRTGEKVFLECVQDMDHENMFWYRQDPGLGLRLIYFSYDVKMKEKGDIPEGYSVSREKKERFSLILESASTNQTSMYLCASSPGLAGLYEQYFGPGTRLTVT.

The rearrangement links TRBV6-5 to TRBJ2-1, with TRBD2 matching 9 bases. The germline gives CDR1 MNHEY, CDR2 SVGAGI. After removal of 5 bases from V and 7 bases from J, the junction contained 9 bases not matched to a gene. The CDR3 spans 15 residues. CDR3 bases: TGTGCCAGCAGTCCGGGACTAGCTTTGTTTAATGAGCAGTTCTTC. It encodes CASSPGLALFNEQFF.

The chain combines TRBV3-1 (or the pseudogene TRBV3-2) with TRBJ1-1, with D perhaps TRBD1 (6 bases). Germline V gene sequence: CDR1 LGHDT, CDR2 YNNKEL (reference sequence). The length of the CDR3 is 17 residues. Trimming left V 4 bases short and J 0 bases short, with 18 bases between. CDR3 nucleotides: TGTGCCAGCAGCCCCACTGTTAGGGGGTCTCTGAACACTGAAGCTTTCTTT. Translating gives CASSPTVRGSLNTEAFF.

This chain's CDR3 is CASSLGGLAGDWAETQYF. As DNA, the CDR3 is TGCGCCAGCAGCTTGGGGGGACTAGCGGGAGATTGGGCAGAGACCCAGTACTTC. V and J are TRBV5-1 and TRBJ2-5; 14 bases fit TRBD2. V gave up 0 bases and J gave up 4 bases; unmatched junction bases: 8. This CDR3 spans 18 amino acids. Per germline, CDR1 SGHRS and CDR2 YFSETQ. The complete variable domain, with remaining parts taken from reference TRBV5-1 and TRBJ2-5, reads KAGVTQTPRYLIKTRGQQVTLSCSPISGHRSVSWYQQTPGQGLQFLFEYFSETQRNKGNFPGRFSGRQFSNSRSEMNVSTLELGDSALYLCASSLGGLAGDWAETQYFGPGTRLLVL.

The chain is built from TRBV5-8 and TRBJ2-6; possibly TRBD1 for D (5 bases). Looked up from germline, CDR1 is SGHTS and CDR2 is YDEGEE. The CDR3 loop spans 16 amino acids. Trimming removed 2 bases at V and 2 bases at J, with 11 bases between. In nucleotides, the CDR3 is TGTGCCAGCAGCTTAGGGGTTTCGGCTGGGGCCAACGTCCTGACTTTC. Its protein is CASSLGVSAGANVLTF.

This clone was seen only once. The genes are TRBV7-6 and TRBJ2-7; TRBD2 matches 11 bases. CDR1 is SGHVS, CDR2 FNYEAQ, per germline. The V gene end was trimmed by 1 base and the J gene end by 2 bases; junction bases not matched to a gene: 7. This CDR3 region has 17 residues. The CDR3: CASSLEASGRTAYEQYF. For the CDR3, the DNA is TGTGCCAGCAGCTTAGAGGCTAGCGGGAGGACCGCCTACGAGCAGTACTTC. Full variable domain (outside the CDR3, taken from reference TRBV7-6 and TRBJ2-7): GAGVSQSPRYKVTKRGQDVALRCDPISGHVSLYWYRQALGQGPEFLTYFNYEAQQDKSGLPNDRFSAERPEGSISTLTIQRTEQRDSAMYRCASSLEASGRTAYEQYFGPGTRLTVT.

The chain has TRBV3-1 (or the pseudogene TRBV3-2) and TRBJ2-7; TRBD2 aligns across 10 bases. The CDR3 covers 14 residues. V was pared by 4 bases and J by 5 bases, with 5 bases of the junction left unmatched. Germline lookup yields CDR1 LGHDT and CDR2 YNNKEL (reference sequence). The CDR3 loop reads CASSLSGRDHEQYF. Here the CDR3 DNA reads TGTGCCAGCAGCCTAAGCGGGAGGGACCACGAGCAGTACTTC.

In DNA, the CDR3 is TGTGCCAGTAGTATTACGCAGGCTAGCAATCAGCCCCAGCATTTT. This sequence encodes CASSITQASNQPQHF. The J gene is TRBJ1-5, the V gene TRBV19; D is uncertain. The V end was cut by 3 bases, the J end by 0 bases, with 9 bases between. The CDR3 has 15 residues. CDR1 and CDR2 (germline): LNHDA, SQIVND (reference sequence).

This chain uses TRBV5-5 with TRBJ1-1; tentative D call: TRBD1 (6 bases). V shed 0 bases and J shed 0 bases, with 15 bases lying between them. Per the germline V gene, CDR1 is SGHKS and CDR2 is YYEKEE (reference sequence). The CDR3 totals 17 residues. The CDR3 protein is CASSLGGQLIMNTEAFF. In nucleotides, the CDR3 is TGTGCCAGCAGCTTGGGAGGACAGCTTATAATGAACACTGAAGCTTTCTTT.

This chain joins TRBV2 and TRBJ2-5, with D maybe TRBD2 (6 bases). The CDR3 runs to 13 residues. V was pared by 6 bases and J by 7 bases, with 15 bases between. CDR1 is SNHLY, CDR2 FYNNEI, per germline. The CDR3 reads CASSLGEVGTQYF. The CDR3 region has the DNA TGTGCCAGCAGCCTTGGGGAGGTCGGGACCCAGTACTTC.

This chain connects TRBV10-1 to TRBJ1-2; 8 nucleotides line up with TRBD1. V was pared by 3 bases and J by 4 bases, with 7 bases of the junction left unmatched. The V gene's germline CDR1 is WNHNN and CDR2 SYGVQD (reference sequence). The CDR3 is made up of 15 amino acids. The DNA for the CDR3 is TGCGCCAGCAGTGACCGGACAGGGAGAGGCTATGGCTACACCTTC. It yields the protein CASSDRTGRGYGYTF.

The CDR3 bases are TGCGCCAGCAGCCAAGATGGTCCCGACACCACCTCCTATAATTCACCCCTCCACTTT. Its translation is CASSQDGPDTTSYNSPLHF. V usage is TRBV4-1 and J usage is TRBJ1-6; D remains unclear. There are 19 residues in the CDR3. Trimming cost V 0 bases and J 0 bases, with 15 bases left between them. Per the germline V gene, CDR1 is MGHRA and CDR2 is YSYEKL.

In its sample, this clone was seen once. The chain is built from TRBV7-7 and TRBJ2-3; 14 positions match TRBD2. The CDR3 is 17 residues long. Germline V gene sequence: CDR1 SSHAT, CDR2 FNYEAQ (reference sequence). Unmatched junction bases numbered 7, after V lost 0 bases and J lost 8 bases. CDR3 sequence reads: CASSLAPWTSGRTTQYF. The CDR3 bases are TGTGCCAGCAGCTTAGCGCCGTGGACTAGCGGGAGGACTACGCAGTATTTT.

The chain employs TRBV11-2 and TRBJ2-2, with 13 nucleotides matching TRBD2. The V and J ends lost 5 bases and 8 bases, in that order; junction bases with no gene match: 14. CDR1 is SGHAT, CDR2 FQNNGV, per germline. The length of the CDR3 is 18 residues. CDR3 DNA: TGTGCCAGCAGCGTTAGACCCGGACTAGCGGGAGTAGTAGGGGAGCTGTTTTTT. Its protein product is CASSVRPGLAGVVGELFF.

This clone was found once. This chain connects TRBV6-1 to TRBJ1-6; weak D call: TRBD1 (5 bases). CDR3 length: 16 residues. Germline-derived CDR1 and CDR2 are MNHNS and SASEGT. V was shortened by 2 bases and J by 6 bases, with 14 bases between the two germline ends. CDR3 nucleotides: TGTGCCAGCAGTGAAATCCGACGGAGGGGTAATTCACCCCTCCACTTT. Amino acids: CASSEIRRRGNSPLHF.

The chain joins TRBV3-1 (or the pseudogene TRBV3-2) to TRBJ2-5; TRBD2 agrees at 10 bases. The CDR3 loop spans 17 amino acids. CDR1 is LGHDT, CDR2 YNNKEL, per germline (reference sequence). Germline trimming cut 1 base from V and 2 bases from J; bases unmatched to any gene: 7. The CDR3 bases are TGTGCCAGCAGCCAAGGTTTGGGGACTAGCGAACAAGAGACCCAGTACTTC. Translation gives CASSQGLGTSEQETQYF.

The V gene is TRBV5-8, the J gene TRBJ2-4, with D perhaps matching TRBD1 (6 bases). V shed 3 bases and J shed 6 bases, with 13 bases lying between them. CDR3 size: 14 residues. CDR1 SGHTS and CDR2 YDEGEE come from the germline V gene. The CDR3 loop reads CASSSSRGTNIQYF. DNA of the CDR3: TGTGCCAGCAGCTCCAGCAGGGGTACAAACATTCAGTACTTC.

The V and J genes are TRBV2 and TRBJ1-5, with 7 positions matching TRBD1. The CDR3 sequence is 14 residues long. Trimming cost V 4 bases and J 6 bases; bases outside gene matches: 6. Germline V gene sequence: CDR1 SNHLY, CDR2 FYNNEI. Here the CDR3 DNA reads TGTGCCAGCAGTGCCGACAGGGTCGGTCAGCCCCAGCATTTT. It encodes CASSADRVGQPQHF.

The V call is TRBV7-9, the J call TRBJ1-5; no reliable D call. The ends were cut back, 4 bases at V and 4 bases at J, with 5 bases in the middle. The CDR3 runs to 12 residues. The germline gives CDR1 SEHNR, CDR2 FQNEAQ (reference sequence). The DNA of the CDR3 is TGTGCCAGCAGCTACCTAAATCAGCCCCAGCATTTT. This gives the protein CASSYLNQPQHF.